One and the same sample provided the 9 T cell receptor beta chains below, sequenced in a study of a mutant IDH1 vaccine in newly diagnosed glioma. TCRdb keeps only in-frame clones here, not all; method: immunoSEQ multiplex PCR. The table lists 25,000 to 35,000 clones, roughly 87% of them singletons. Time point: baseline, week 1 (first vaccination visit). As to treatment: pre-vaccination baseline after standard-of-care therapy. Specimen: PBMCs, collected from a glioma patient treated with radiotherapy, temozolomide or both. The receptors shown here come from a man aged 30 to 45 with glioma.

This clone was seen a handful of times. The rearrangement uses TRBV21-1 and TRBJ2-7; the D call TRBD1 from the table was never checked on the DNA. TRBV21-1 is listed as a pseudogene. The CDR3 runs to 16 residues. The CDR3 DNA reads TGTGCCAGCACCAAAACAGGCAAAGCATCGTCCTACGAGCAGTACTTC. Translated, it gives CASTKTGKASSYEQYF.

This clone occurred once. The chain recombines TRBV7-8 with TRBJ1-6, with D perhaps matching TRBD1 (6 bases). This CDR3 has 15 amino acids. The V gene's germline CDR1 is SGHVS and CDR2 FQNEAQ. Trimming removed 6 bases from V and 8 bases from J, with 17 bases in between. The CDR3 loop reads CASRRRSAGDSPLHF. The CDR3 DNA sequence: TGTGCCAGCAGAAGAAGGTCGGCAGGGGATTCACCCCTCCACTTT.

This rearrangement joins TRBV5-4 to TRBJ2-1; 13 bases are a match to TRBD2. V shed 2 bases and J 6 bases; nucleotides not matched to a gene: 2. Looked up from germline, CDR1 is SGHNT and CDR2 is YYREEE (reference sequence). This CDR3 region has 15 residues. The CDR3 bases are TGTGCCAGCAGCTTACTAGCGGGAGGGCTCAATGAGCAGTTCTTC. Translation: CASSLLAGGLNEQFF.

The CDR3 protein is CASSIAGRASYEQYF. In nucleotides, the CDR3 is TGTGCCAGTAGTATCGCGGGCAGGGCCTCCTACGAGCAGTACTTC. The chain uses TRBV19 and TRBJ2-7; D may be TRBD1 or TRBD2 (5 bases each). The V end was cut by 3 bases, the J end by 0 bases, with 12 bases between. CDR3 length equals 15 residues. Germline V gene lookup returns CDR1 LNHDA and CDR2 SQIVND (reference sequence).

The chain is built from TRBV5-4 and TRBJ2-7, with a possible D match to TRBD1 (7 bases). Germline-derived CDR1 and CDR2 are SGHNT and YYREEE (reference sequence). V lost 0 bases and J lost 5, with 15 bases in between. This CDR3 is built from 15 residues. The CDR3 coding sequence is TGTGCCAGCAGCTTGGTGCAGGGGGGTAGGAACGAGCAGTACTTC. Protein product: CASSLVQGGRNEQYF.

J is TRBJ2-7 and V is TRBV10-2; tentatively, D is TRBD1 (6 bases). The CDR3 has 15 amino acids. Germline CDR1 reads WSHSY; CDR2 reads SAAADI. The V and J ends lost 3 bases and 7 bases respectively, with 19 bases between them. The chain's CDR3 is CASSDFENRVGEQYF. CDR3 DNA: TGCGCCAGCAGTGATTTTGAGAACAGGGTGGGAGAGCAGTACTTC.

J is TRBJ2-3 and V is TRBV5-6; no definite D call. The CDR3 has 13 amino acids. Per germline, CDR1 SGHDT and CDR2 YYEEEE. Trimming shortened V by 0 bases and J by 5 bases, and 7 bases separated the two germline ends. CDR3 region: CASSLGLGDTQYF. CDR3 nucleotides: TGTGCCAGCAGCTTGGGGCTGGGAGATACGCAGTATTTT. The whole variable domain, filled in from reference TRBV5-6 and TRBJ2-3, reads DAGVTQSPTHLIKTRGQQVTLRCSPKSGHDTVSWYQQALGQGPQFIFQYYEEEERQRGNFPDRFSGHQFPNYSSELNVNALLLGDSALYLCASSLGLGDTQYFGPGTRLTVL.

This chain links TRBV14 with TRBJ2-2; D is ambiguous. Per the germline V gene, CDR1 is SGHDN and CDR2 is FVKESK. CDR3 length: 13 residues. V lost 3 bases to trimming and J lost 5 bases, with 7 bases between them. This chain's CDR3 is CASSQGRTGELFF. Here the CDR3 DNA reads TGTGCCAGCAGCCAGGGTCGGACCGGGGAGCTGTTTTTT. Filled out from reference TRBV14 and TRBJ2-2, the complete variable domain reads EAGVTQFPSHSVIEKGQTVTLRCDPISGHDNLYWYRRVMGKEIKFLLHFVKESKQDESGMPNNRFLAERTGGTYSTLKVQPAELEDSGVYFCASSQGRTGELFFGEGSRLTVL.

The chain links TRBV5-1 to TRBJ2-5; either TRBD1 or TRBD2 may supply D (7 bases each). CDR1 and CDR2 from the germline V gene are SGHRS and YFSETQ. The CDR3 spans 16 residues. Trimming pared 4 bases from V and 4 bases from J, leaving 20 bases between. CDR3 in DNA: TGCGCCAGCAGCATCCAGGGGGGGGGAGAGCGAGAGACCCAGTACTTC. Translating gives CASSIQGGGERETQYF.